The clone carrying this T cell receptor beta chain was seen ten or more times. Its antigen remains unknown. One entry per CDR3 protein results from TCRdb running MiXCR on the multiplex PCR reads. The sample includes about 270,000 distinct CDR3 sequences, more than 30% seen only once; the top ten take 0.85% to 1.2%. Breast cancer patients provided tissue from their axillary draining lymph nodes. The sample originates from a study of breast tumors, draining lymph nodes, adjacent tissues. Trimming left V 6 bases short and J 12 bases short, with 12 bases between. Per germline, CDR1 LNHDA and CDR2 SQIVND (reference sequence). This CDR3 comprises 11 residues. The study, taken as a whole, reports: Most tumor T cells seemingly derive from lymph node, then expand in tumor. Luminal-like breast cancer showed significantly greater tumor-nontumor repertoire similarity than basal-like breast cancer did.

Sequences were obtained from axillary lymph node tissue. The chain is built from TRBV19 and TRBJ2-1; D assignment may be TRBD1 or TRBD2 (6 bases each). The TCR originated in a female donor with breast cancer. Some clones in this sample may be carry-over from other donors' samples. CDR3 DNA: TGTGCCAGTAGGGAGGGGGATCGGCAGTTCTTC. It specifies CASREGDRQFF.